Listed here is a single TCR beta chain. Its antigen is as yet unknown. The germline V gene encodes CDR1 SGHTA and CDR2 FQGNSA. This CDR3 has 14 amino acids. The V and J ends lost 7 bases and 1 base respectively, with 11 bases between them. The source of the sample is a study of beta chain features in type 1 diabetes. Cell sorting via CD45RO/CCR7/CD25/CD127/CD95/CD27 was performed to obtain CD4+ naive, central memory, regulatory and stem cell-like memory cells. Notes on the study in general: For Type 1 diabetes patients, all four CD4+ subsets carried TCRB CDR3s that were moderately but significantly shorter.

What was sequenced were expressed TCRB transcripts, since all of the isolated RNA had been reverse transcribed. The table came from immunoSEQ multiplex PCR; TCRdb's copy has only in-frame clones and leaves some out. Found here are about 70,000 clones, roughly half of them singletons; the top ten hold roughly 0.7%. Sequenced material: central memory CD4+ T cells from blood. The genes are TRBV7-2 and TRBJ1-3; D may be TRBD1 (6 bases). This TCR came from a man in his thirties or forties with type 1 diabetes. In DNA form, the CDR3 reads TGTGCCAGCAAGAAAGGGGGTTCTGGAAACACCATATATTTT. Translated, it gives CASKKGGSGNTIYF.